One T cell receptor (beta chain) is described in this entry. Its antigen remains unidentified. The data belong to a study of long-term antiretroviral therapy in people with HIV. Study-wide points: Relative to control repertoires, HIV repertoires exhibited narrower CDR3 length ranges. The clones with expansion before ART were dominant in the repertoire at all time points.

Run at survey level, the immunoSEQ assay was version v3.0. This table comes from immunoSEQ multiplex PCR, and its TCRdb copy is limited to in-frame clones, with some not included. The table includes about 30,000 clones, approximately 85% detected once. Germline V gene lookup returns CDR1 SNHLY and CDR2 FYNNEI. Trimming took off 3 bases at V and 1 base at J, with 9 bases between the two ends. The CDR3 has 14 amino acids. Per individual, the PBMC samples numbered at least one pre-ART and at least two post-ART. The chain joins TRBV2 to TRBJ2-5; the D gene is possibly TRBD2 (5 bases). The receptor comes from a man aged 35 to 55 with HIV. Sample: unsorted PBMCs, taken 3 years after starting antiretroviral therapy. The CDR3 DNA reads as TGTGCCAGCAGTGACGGGGTAGTCCAAGAGACCCAGTACTTC. As protein: CASSDGVVQETQYF.